The 24 T cell receptor beta chains presented below share a single source sample, sequenced in a study of response to subunit inactivated influenza vaccine. TCRdb re-analysed the RT-PCR reads in MiXCR, keeping a single row per CDR3 protein. The table has about 700,000 distinct CDR3 sequences, approximately 15% seen once. Sample: PBMCs from blood, taken around two weeks before vaccination. Receptors were obtained from a man aged 50 to 60 who received an inactivated influenza vaccine.

The rearrangement uses TRBV5-1 and TRBJ2-3; TRBD1 aligns across 10 bases. V shed 4 bases and J 0 bases; nucleotides not matched to a gene: 11. The CDR3 totals 18 residues. Germline CDR1 is SGHRS and CDR2 is YFSETQ. CDR3 bases: TGCGCCAGCAGCCGACAGGGGGCACACCTCTCTAGCACAGATACGCAGTATTTT. Protein sequence: CASSRQGAHLSSTDTQYF.

There are many counts of this clonotype. This chain joins TRBV7-2 and TRBJ2-1; 12 bases agree with TRBD2. Looked up from germline, CDR1 is SGHTA and CDR2 is FQGNSA. The CDR3 length is 18 residues. The trim removed 0 bases at V and 8 bases at J, leaving 11 bases unmatched. In DNA form, the CDR3 reads TGTGCCAGCAGCTTAGCGCGGGCTAGCGGGAGGGCTTCGCATGAGCAGTTCTTC. Translating it yields CASSLARASGRASHEQFF.

This clonotype was detected ten times or more. This chain links TRBV12-3 or TRBV12-4 with TRBJ2-7; 7 positions agree with TRBD1. The CDR3 has 15 amino acids. After removal of 5 bases from V and 0 bases from J, the junction contained 7 bases not matched to a gene. CDR3 protein: CASSRSGTVSYEQYF. DNA for the CDR3: TGTGCCAGCAGTCGATCCGGGACAGTCTCCTACGAGCAGTACTTC.

This clonotype was detected ten times or more. V is TRBV5-1 and J is TRBJ1-4; D unclear. Germline V gene data show CDR1 as SGHRS and CDR2 as YFSETQ. The CDR3 extends over 16 amino acids. V was clipped by 4 bases and J by 3 bases, with 16 bases between them. CDR3: CASSRQLQAANEKLFF. CDR3 bases: TGCGCCAGCAGCCGACAACTACAAGCGGCTAATGAAAAACTGTTTTTT.

The rearrangement links TRBV4-3 to TRBJ1-2, with TRBD1 matching 7 bases. V lost 4 bases, J lost 3 bases, and 11 bases stayed unmatched. The CDR3 consists of 16 residues. Germline assignment: CDR1 LGHNA and CDR2 YSLEER. CDR3 sequence (DNA): TGCGCCAGCAGCCCAGGGGGGGTTCAGCCCTACTATGGCTACACCTTC. It encodes CASSPGGVQPYYGYTF.

The chain recombines TRBV10-2 with TRBJ2-3; 9 bases fit TRBD2. This CDR3 is built from 16 residues. From germline, CDR1 is WSHSY and CDR2 SAAADI. V dropped 3 bases and J dropped 2; count of bases not matched to a gene: 6. CDR3 bases: TGCGCCAGCAGTGATAAGGGACTAGCAGTCACAGATACGCAGTATTTT. It specifies CASSDKGLAVTDTQYF.

The V gene is TRBV5-5, the J gene TRBJ1-3; the D is unclear. CDR1 and CDR2 from the germline V gene are SGHKS and YYEKEE (reference sequence). Trimming shortened V by 5 bases and J by 0 bases, and 15 bases separated the two germline ends. The CDR3 is made up of 16 amino acids. This CDR3 is CASSPFSLPSGNTIYF. CDR3 nucleotides: TGTGCCAGCAGTCCCTTCTCCCTGCCCTCTGGAAACACCATATATTTT.

This clonotype showed up many times. The chain carries TRBV7-6 and TRBJ2-3; D call uncertain. Germline V CDR1 and CDR2: SGHVS, FNYEAQ. This CDR3 is 15 amino acids long. V lost 5 bases and J lost 1, with 13 bases in between. This chain's CDR3 is CASSPTTTRTDTQYF. The CDR3 DNA reads as TGTGCCAGCAGCCCAACGACCACTCGCACAGATACGCAGTATTTT.

This clonotype was detected a few times. The chain has TRBV10-3 and TRBJ1-3; D is perhaps TRBD1 (5 bases). V shed 6 bases and J shed 0 bases, with 6 bases lying between them. CDR1 and CDR2 from the germline V gene are ENHRY and SYGVKD. The length of the CDR3 is 13 residues. CDR3 nucleotide sequence: TGTGCCATCAGGGACACCTCTGGAAACACCATATATTTT. Residues: CAIRDTSGNTIYF.

The gene calls are TRBV2 and TRBJ2-7; D is possibly TRBD2 (6 bases). Trimming shortened V by 7 bases and J by 0 bases, and 13 bases separated the two germline ends. The CDR3 is made up of 14 amino acids. CDR1 SNHLY and CDR2 FYNNEI come from the germline V gene. CDR3 in DNA: TGTGCCAGCAATATAGCGGTGTACTCCTACGAGCAGTACTTC. Its protein product is CASNIAVYSYEQYF.

This clonotype showed up just a few times. This chain uses TRBV12-3 or TRBV12-4 with TRBJ2-2; TRBD1 or TRBD2 may be the D gene (7 bases each). The V and J ends lost 0 bases and 6 bases respectively, with 11 bases between them. The CDR3 consists of 15 residues. CDR3 DNA sequence: TGTGCCAGCAGTTTAGCGGGAGGGGGCCCCGGGGAGCTGTTTTTT. Amino acids: CASSLAGGGPGELFF.

The chain joins TRBV4-3 to TRBJ2-7; no clear D. The CDR3 is 14 amino acids. Germline V gene lookup returns CDR1 LGHNA and CDR2 YSLEER. V lost 4 bases, J lost 5 bases, and 15 bases lay in between. The CDR3 loop reads CASSPSVWANEQYF. In DNA form, the CDR3 reads TGCGCCAGCAGCCCTTCGGTGTGGGCTAACGAGCAGTACTTC.

The chain has TRBV7-2 and TRBJ1-2, with D unresolved. The CDR3 loop spans 14 amino acids. The germline V gene encodes CDR1 SGHTA and CDR2 FQGNSA. Between the trimmed V and J ends, which lost 6 bases and 2 bases, there was a span of 13 bases. Here the CDR3 reads CASSSEGLNYGYTF. The CDR3 region has the DNA TGTGCCAGCAGTTCCGAAGGGTTGAACTATGGCTACACCTTC.

This clonotype came up a few times. The rearrangement joins TRBV7-9 to TRBJ2-1; perhaps D is TRBD1 or TRBD2 (6 bases each). The germline V gene encodes CDR1 SEHNR and CDR2 FQNEAQ (reference sequence). There are 15 residues in the CDR3. Trimming removed 0 bases from V and 5 bases from J, with 11 bases in between. CDR3 sequence reads: CASSLARRGDNEQFF. The CDR3 nucleotides are TGTGCCAGCAGCTTAGCGAGAAGGGGGGACAATGAGCAGTTCTTC. Looking up the rest from reference TRBV7-9 and TRBJ2-1 gives the full variable domain: DTGVSQNPRHKITKRGQNVTFRCDPISEHNRLYWYRQTLGQGPEFLTYFQNEAQLEKSRLLSDRFSAERPKGSFSTLEIQRTEQGDSAMYLCASSLARRGDNEQFFGPGTRLTVL.

This sequence joins TRBV20-1 and TRBJ1-5, with D unresolved. The V end lost 7 bases, the J end lost 11 bases, and 15 bases lay between the germline ends. Germline V CDR1 and CDR2: DFQATT, SNEGSKA (reference sequence). The CDR3 length is 11 residues. The CDR3 nucleotides read TGCAGTGTACCGTTCCCCAGAGCCCAGCATTTT. It specifies CSVPFPRAQHF.

This clonotype turned up a few times. The chain uses TRBV3-1 and TRBJ2-1, with D tentatively TRBD2 (5 bases). Germline lookup yields CDR1 LGHDT and CDR2 YNNKEL (reference sequence). Between the trimmed V and J ends, which lost 8 bases and 0 bases, there was a span of 14 bases. The CDR3 length is 15 residues. CDR3 bases: TGTGCCAGCGGGAGTGCGGGCCTCTCCTACAATGAGCAGTTCTTC. Protein: CASGSAGLSYNEQFF.

In its sample, this clonotype was seen many times. The rearrangement joins TRBV5-5 to TRBJ2-1, with a weak D call TRBD2 (6 bases). CDR3 length: 14 amino acids. The germline V gene has CDR1 SGHKS and CDR2 YYEKEE (reference sequence). Trimming stripped 6 bases from V and 6 bases from J, with 16 bases between. The CDR3 protein is CASNNVGGSNEQFF. The CDR3 nucleotides read TGTGCCAGCAATAATGTGGGGGGAAGCAATGAGCAGTTCTTC.

V gene TRBV7-9 combines with J gene TRBJ1-2; D perhaps matches TRBD1 (6 bases). The V end lost 4 bases, the J end lost 5 bases, and 8 bases lay between the germline ends. Germline values: CDR1 SEHNR, CDR2 FQNEAQ (reference sequence). The CDR3 consists of 12 residues. In DNA form, the CDR3 reads TGTGCCAGCAGCTCAGGGGAGTATGGCTACACCTTC. This gives the protein CASSSGEYGYTF. Supplemented by reference TRBV7-9 and TRBJ1-2, the full variable domain reads DTGVSQNPRHKITKRGQNVTFRCDPISEHNRLYWYRQTLGQGPEFLTYFQNEAQLEKSRLLSDRFSAERPKGSFSTLEIQRTEQGDSAMYLCASSSGEYGYTFGSGTRLTVV.

This clonotype has at least ten counts. The DNA for the CDR3 is TGTGCCAGTAGGACTAGCGGGGGCTACGAGCAGTACTTC. Protein sequence: CASRTSGGYEQYF. The chain combines TRBV12-3 or TRBV12-4 with TRBJ2-7; 13 positions match TRBD2. The CDR3 has 13 residues. J lost 3 bases, V lost 9 bases, and 2 bases had no gene match.

V is TRBV5-1 and J is TRBJ1-6; maybe TRBD1 (5 bases). The CDR3 loop spans 15 amino acids. Germline lookup yields CDR1 SGHRS and CDR2 YFSETQ. With 0 bases removed from V and 7 bases from J, the gap between germline ends came to 11 bases. CDR3: CASSLALDINSPLHF. The CDR3, as DNA: TGCGCCAGCAGCTTGGCCTTGGACATCAATTCACCCCTCCACTTT.

There are many counts of this clonotype. The V gene is TRBV25-1, the J gene TRBJ2-7; D may be TRBD1 (5 bases). Germline CDR1 reads MGHDK; CDR2 reads SYGVNS. The CDR3 length is 13 residues. The germline V and J ends were trimmed by 2 bases and 2 bases, with 7 bases remaining between them. The CDR3 nucleotides read TGTGCCAGCAGTGAAACAGGCGCCTACGAGCAGTACTTC. Amino acid sequence: CASSETGAYEQYF.

At least ten counts were recorded for this clonotype. CDR3 loop: CATSRERRVLRNTIYF. The DNA of the CDR3 is TGTGCCACCAGCAGGGAGCGGAGGGTTTTGAGAAACACCATATATTTT. This chain links TRBV15 with TRBJ1-3, with unresolved D. The CDR3 is 16 residues long. Germline lookup yields CDR1 LNHNV and CDR2 YYDKDF (reference sequence). The V end was cut by 3 bases, the J end by 5 bases, with 17 bases between. Together with reference TRBV15 and TRBJ1-3, the CDR3 gives the full variable domain: DAMVIQNPRYQVTQFGKPVTLSCSQTLNHNVMYWYQQKSSQAPKLLFHYYDKDFNNEADTPDNFQSRRPNTSFCFLDIRSPGLGDTAMYLCATSRERRVLRNTIYFGEGSWLTVV.

In this sample, this clonotype turned up many times. V usage is TRBV5-1 and J usage is TRBJ2-5, with D maybe TRBD1 (6 bases). CDR1 SGHRS and CDR2 YFSETQ come from the germline V gene. The CDR3 loop spans 15 amino acids. Trimming shortened V by 0 bases and J by 7 bases, and 16 bases separated the two germline ends. The CDR3 coding sequence is TGCGCCAGCAGCTTGGAGGGGACAAACTCGGCGACCCAGTACTTC. Its protein product is CASSLEGTNSATQYF.

This clonotype appeared a few times. The V call is TRBV20-1, the J call TRBJ2-1; weak D call: TRBD2 (5 bases). The germline gives CDR1 DFQATT, CDR2 SNEGSKA (reference sequence). This CDR3 comprises 14 residues. Trimming left V 0 bases short and J 15 bases short, with 21 bases between. This CDR3 is CSARDPSRRRNVFF. Here the CDR3 DNA reads TGCAGTGCTAGAGATCCTAGCCGGAGGCGGAACGTGTTCTTC.